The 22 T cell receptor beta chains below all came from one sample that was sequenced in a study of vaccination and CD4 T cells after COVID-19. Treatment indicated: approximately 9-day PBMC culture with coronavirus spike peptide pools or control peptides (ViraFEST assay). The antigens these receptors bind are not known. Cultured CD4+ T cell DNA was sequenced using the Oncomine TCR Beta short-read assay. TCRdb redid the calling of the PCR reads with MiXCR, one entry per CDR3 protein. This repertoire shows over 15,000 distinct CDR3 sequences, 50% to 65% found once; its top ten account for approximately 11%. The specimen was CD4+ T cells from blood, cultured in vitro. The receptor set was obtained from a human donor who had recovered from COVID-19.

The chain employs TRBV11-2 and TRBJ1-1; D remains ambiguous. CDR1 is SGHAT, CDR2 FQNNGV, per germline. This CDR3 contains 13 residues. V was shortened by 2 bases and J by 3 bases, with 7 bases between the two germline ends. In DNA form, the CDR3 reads TGTGCCAGCAGCTTAACAGAGGACACTGAAGCTTTCTTT. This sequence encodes CASSLTEDTEAFF.

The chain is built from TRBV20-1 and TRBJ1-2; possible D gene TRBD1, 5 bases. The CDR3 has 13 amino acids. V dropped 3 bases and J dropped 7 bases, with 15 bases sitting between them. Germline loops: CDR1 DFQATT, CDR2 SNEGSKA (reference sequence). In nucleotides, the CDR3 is TGCAGTGCTAGTGGGATGAATCAGGGTGGCTACACCTTC. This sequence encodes CSASGMNQGGYTF.

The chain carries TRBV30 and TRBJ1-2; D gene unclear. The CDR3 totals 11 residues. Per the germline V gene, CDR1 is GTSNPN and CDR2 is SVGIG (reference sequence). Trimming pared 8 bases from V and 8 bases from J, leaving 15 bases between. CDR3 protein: CAGSAGGGYTF. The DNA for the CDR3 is TGTGCCGGCTCGGCTGGCGGGGGCTACACCTTC.

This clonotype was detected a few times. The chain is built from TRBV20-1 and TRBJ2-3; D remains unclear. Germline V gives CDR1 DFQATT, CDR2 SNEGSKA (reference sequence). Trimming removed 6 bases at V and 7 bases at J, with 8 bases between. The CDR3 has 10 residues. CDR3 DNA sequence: TGCAGTGCCCCTTCGTATACGCAGTATTTT. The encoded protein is CSAPSYTQYF.

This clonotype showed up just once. The chain's CDR3 is CSVEDNRDGYTF. CDR3 sequence (DNA): TGCAGCGTTGAAGATAACAGGGATGGCTACACCTTC. This rearrangement joins TRBV29-1 to TRBJ1-2; possible D gene TRBD1, 6 bases. From germline, CDR1 is SQVTM and CDR2 ANQGSEA. This CDR3 spans 12 amino acids. V dropped 0 bases and J dropped 6 bases, with 8 bases sitting between them.

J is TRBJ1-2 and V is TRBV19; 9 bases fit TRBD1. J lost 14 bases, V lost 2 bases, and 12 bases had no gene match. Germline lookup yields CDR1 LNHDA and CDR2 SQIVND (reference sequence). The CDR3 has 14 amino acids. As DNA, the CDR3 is TGTGCCAGTAGTATAACCGGGACAGGGTCGGTTGGAACCTTC. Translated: CASSITGTGSVGTF.

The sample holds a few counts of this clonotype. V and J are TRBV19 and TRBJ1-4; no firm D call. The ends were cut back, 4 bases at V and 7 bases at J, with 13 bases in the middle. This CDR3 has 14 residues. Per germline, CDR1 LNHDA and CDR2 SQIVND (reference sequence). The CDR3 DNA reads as TGTGCCAGTAGTACGCCCAGGAAGGGTGAAAAACTGTTTTTT. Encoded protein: CASSTPRKGEKLFF.

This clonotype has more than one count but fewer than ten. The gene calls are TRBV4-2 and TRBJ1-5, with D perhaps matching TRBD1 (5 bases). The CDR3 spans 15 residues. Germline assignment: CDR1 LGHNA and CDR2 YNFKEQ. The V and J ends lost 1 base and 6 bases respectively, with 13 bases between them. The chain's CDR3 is CASSQGSREIQPQHF. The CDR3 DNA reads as TGTGCCAGCAGCCAAGGGTCCAGGGAAATTCAGCCCCAGCATTTT.

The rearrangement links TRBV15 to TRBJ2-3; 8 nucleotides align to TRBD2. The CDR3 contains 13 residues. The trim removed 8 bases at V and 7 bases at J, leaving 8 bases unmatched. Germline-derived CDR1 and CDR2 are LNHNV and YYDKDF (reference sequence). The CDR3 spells CATGAGGEYTQYF. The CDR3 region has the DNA TGTGCCACCGGCGCGGGGGGCGAGTATACGCAGTATTTT.

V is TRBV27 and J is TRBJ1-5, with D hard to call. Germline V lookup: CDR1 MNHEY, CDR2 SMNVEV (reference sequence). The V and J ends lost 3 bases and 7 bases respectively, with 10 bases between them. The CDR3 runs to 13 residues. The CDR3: CASSLGSAQPQHF. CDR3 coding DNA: TGTGCCAGCAGTTTGGGGTCGGCACAGCCCCAGCATTTT.

As DNA, the CDR3 is TGTGCCAGCAGTAGCCCACAGGGGAAGACACCCCTCCACTTT. This sequence encodes CASSSPQGKTPLHF. The chain combines TRBV28 with TRBJ1-6; 7 positions match TRBD1. Germline V lookup: CDR1 MDHEN, CDR2 SYDVKM. V lost 5 bases, J lost 11 bases, and 9 bases stayed unmatched. CDR3 length: 14 residues.

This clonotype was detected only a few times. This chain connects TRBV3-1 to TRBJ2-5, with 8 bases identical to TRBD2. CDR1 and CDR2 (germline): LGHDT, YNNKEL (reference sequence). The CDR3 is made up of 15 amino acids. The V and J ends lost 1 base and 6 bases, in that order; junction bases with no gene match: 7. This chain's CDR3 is CASSQVSGIGKTQYF. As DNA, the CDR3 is TGTGCCAGCAGCCAAGTTAGCGGGATCGGGAAGACCCAGTACTTC.

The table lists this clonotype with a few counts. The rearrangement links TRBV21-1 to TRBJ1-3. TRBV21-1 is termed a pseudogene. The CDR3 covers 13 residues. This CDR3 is CASSKTGGNTIYF. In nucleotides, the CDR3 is TGTGCCAGCAGCAAAACGGGGGGAAACACCATATATTTT.

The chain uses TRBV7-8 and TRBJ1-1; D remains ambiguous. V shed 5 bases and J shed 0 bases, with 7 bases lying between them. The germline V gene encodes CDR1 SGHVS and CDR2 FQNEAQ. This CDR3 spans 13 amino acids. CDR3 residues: CASSPLMNTEAFF. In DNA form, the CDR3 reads TGTGCCAGCAGCCCCCTCATGAACACTGAAGCTTTCTTT.

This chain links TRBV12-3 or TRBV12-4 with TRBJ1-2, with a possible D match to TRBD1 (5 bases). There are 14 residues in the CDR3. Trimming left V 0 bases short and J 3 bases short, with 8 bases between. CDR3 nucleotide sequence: TGTGCCAGCAGTTTAGCAGGGGCTGACTATGGCTACACCTTC. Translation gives CASSLAGADYGYTF.

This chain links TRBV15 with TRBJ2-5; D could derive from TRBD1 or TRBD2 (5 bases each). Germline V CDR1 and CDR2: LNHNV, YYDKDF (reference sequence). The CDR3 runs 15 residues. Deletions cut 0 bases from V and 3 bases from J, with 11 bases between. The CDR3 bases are TGTGCCACCAGCAGAGATCCCGGGACGGAAGAGACCCAGTACTTC. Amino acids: CATSRDPGTEETQYF.

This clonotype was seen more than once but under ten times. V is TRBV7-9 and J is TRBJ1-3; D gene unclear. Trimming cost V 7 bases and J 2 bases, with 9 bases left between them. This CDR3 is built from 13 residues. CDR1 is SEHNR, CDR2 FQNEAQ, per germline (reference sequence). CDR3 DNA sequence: TGTGCCAGCACTCGAGGAACTGGAAACACCATATATTTT. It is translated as CASTRGTGNTIYF. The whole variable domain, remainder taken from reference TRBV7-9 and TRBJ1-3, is DTGVSQNPRHKITKRGQNVTFRCDPISEHNRLYWYRQTLGQGPEFLTYFQNEAQLEKSRLLSDRFSAERPKGSFSTLEIQRTEQGDSAMYLCASTRGTGNTIYFGEGSWLTVV.

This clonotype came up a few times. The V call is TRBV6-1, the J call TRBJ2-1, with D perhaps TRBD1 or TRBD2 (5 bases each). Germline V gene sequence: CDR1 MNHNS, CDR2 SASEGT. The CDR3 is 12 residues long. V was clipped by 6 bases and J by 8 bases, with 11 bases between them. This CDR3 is CASSQRGHEQFF. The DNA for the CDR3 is TGTGCCAGCAGCCAAAGGGGACATGAGCAGTTCTTC.

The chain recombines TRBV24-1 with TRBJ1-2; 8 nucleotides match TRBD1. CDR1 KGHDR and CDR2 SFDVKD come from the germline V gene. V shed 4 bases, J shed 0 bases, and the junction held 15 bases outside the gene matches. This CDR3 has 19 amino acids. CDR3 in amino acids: CATSEWDRPPYEANYGYTF. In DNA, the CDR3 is TGTGCCACCAGTGAGTGGGACAGGCCCCCCTATGAGGCTAACTATGGCTACACCTTC.

CDR3 nucleotides: TGCAGTGCTAGCGGAGGGCCGTCTAATGAAAAACTGTTTTTT. Translating gives CSASGGPSNEKLFF. The J gene is TRBJ1-4, the V gene TRBV20-1; no clear D gene. CDR1 DFQATT and CDR2 SNEGSKA come from the germline V gene (reference sequence). This CDR3 region has 14 residues. The ends were cut back, 3 bases at V and 3 bases at J, with 11 bases in the middle.

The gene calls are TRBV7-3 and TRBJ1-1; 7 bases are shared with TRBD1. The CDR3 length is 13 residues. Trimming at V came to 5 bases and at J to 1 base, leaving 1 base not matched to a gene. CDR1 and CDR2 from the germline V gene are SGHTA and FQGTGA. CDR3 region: CASSRDRNTEAFF. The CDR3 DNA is TGTGCCAGCAGCCGGGACAGGAACACTGAAGCTTTCTTT.

The CDR3 sequence is CSVEGPGTGDTEAFF. The CDR3, as DNA: TGCAGCGTTGAAGGTCCCGGGACAGGGGACACTGAAGCTTTCTTT. V is TRBV29-1 and J is TRBJ1-1; the match to TRBD1 covers 10 bases. The CDR3 contains 15 residues. J gave up 3 bases and V 1 base, and 5 bases lay outside the gene matches. Germline CDR1 reads SQVTM; CDR2 reads ANQGSEA.